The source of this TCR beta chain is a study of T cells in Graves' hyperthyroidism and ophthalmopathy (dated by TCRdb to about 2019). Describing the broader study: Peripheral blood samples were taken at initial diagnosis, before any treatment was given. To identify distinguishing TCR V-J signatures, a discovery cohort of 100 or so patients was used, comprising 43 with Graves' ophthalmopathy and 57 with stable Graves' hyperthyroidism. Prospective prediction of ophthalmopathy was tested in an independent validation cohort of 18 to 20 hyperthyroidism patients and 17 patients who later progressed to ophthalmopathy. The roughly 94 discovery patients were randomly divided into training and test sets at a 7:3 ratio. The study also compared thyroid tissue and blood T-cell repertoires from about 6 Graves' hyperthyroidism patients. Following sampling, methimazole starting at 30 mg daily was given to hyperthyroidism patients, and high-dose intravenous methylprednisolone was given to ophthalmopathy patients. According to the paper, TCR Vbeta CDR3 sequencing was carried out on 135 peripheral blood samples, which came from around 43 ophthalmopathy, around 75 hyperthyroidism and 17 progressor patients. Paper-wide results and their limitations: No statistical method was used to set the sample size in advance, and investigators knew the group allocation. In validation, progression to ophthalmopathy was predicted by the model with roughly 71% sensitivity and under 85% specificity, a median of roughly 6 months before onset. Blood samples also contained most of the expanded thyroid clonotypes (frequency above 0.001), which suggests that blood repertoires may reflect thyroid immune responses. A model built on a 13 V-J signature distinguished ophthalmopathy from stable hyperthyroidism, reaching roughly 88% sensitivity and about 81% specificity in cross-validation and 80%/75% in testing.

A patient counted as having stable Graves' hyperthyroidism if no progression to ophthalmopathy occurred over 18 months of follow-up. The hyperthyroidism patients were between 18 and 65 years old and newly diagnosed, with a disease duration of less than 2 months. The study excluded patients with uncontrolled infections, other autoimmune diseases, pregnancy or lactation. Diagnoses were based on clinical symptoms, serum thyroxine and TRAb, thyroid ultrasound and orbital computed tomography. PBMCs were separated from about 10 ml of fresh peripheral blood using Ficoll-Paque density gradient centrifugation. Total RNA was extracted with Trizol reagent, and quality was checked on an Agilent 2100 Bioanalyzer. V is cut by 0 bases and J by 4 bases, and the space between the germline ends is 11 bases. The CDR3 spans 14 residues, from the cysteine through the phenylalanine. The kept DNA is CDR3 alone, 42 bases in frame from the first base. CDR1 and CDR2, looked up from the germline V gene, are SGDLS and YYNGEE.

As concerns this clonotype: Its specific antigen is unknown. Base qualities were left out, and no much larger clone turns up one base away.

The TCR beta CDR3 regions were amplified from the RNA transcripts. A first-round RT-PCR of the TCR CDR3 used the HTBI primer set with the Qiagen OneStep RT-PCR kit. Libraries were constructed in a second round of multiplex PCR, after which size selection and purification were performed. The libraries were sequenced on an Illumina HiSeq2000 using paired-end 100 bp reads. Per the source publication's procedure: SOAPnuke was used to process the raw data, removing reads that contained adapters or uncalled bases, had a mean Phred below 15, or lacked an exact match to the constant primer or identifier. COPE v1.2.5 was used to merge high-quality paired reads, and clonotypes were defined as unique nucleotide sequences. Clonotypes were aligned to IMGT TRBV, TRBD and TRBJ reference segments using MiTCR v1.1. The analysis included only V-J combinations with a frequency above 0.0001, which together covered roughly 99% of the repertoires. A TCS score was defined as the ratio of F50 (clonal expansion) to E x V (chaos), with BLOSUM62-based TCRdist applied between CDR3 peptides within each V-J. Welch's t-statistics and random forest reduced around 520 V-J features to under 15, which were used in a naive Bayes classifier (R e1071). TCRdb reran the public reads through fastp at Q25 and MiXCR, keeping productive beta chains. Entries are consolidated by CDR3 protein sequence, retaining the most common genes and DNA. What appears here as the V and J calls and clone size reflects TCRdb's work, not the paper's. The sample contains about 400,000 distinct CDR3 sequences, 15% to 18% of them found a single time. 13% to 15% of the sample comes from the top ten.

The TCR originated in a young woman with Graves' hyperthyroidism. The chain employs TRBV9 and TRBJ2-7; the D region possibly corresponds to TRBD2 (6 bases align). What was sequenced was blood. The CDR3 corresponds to CASSVDNGRYEQYF. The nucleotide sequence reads TGTGCCAGCAGCGTAGATAACGGGAGATACGAGCAGTACTTC.